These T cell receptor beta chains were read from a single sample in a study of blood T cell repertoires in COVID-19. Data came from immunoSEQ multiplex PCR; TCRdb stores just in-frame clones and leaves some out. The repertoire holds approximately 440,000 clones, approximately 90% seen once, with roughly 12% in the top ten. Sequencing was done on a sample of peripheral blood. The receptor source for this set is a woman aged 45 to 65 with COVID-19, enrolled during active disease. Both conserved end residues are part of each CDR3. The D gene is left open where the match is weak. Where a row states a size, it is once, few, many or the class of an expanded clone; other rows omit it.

cdr3_nt: TGTGCCTGGAGAGACAGGGGAATCGGGGAGCTGTTTTTT
cdr3_aa: CAWRDRGIGELFF
j_call: TRBJ2-2
v_call: TRBV30
clone_size: NA
cdr3_length: 13
d_call: TRBD1

cdr3_nt: TGTGCCAGCAGCTTTACAGGGGACAATGAGCAGTTCTTC
cdr3_aa: CASSFTGDNEQFF
j_call: TRBJ2-1
v_call: TRBV7-3
clone_size: few
cdr3_length: 13
d_call: TRBD1

cdr3_nt: TGTGCCAGCATACAAAGATCAACAGATACGCAGTATTTT
cdr3_aa: CASIQRSTDTQYF
j_call: TRBJ2-3
v_call: TRBV27
clone_size: NA
cdr3_length: 13
d_call: NA

cdr3_nt: TGTGCCACCAGCAGAGGTTCGGAGGGCTACACCTTC
cdr3_aa: CATSRGSEGYTF
j_call: TRBJ1-2
v_call: TRBV15
clone_size: NA
cdr3_length: 12
d_call: NA

cdr3_nt: TGTGCCAGCTTTATAGGGGGGGCAGCCGACAATGAGCAGTTCTTC
cdr3_aa: CASFIGGAADNEQFF
j_call: TRBJ2-1
v_call: TRBV6-5
clone_size: NA
cdr3_length: 15
d_call: NA

cdr3_nt: TGTGCCAGCAGTTACGGGACAGGGGGGCCTGAAGCTTTCTTT
cdr3_aa: CASSYGTGGPEAFF
j_call: TRBJ1-1
v_call: TRBV6-5
clone_size: NA
cdr3_length: 14
d_call: TRBD1

cdr3_nt: TGCGCCAGCAGCTTGGTTCGGGGGTCCGAGCAGTACTTC
cdr3_aa: CASSLVRGSEQYF
j_call: TRBJ2-7
v_call: TRBV5-1
clone_size: NA
cdr3_length: 13
d_call: NA

cdr3_nt: TGTGCCAGCAGCCCGACAGGGGATACGCAGTATTTT
cdr3_aa: CASSPTGDTQYF
j_call: TRBJ2-3
v_call: TRBV7-9
clone_size: NA
cdr3_length: 12
d_call: TRBD1

cdr3_nt: TGTGCCACCAGACAGGGGATCAATTCACCCCTCCACTTT
cdr3_aa: CATRQGINSPLHF
j_call: TRBJ1-6
v_call: TRBV6-5
clone_size: once
cdr3_length: 13
d_call: TRBD1

cdr3_nt: TGTGCCATCAGTGAACTAGCGGGGAACAATGAGCAGTTCTTC
cdr3_aa: CAISELAGNNEQFF
j_call: TRBJ2-1
v_call: TRBV10-3
clone_size: NA
cdr3_length: 14
d_call: TRBD2

cdr3_nt: TGCGCCAGCAGTGAGTCGTCTTTAGGGGGCTCTAATGAAAAACTGTTTTTT
cdr3_aa: CASSESSLGGSNEKLFF
j_call: TRBJ1-4
v_call: TRBV10-1
clone_size: NA
cdr3_length: 17
d_call: TRBD1

cdr3_nt: TGTGCCAGCAGTTGGACAGGGGAGGATTCACCCCTCCACTTT
cdr3_aa: CASSWTGEDSPLHF
j_call: TRBJ1-6
v_call: TRBV27
clone_size: NA
cdr3_length: 14
d_call: TRBD1

cdr3_nt: TGCGCCAGCAGGGTGACAGGCGATACTGAAGCTTTCTTT
cdr3_aa: CASRVTGDTEAFF
j_call: TRBJ1-1
v_call: TRBV5-1
clone_size: NA
cdr3_length: 13
d_call: NA

cdr3_nt: TGTGCCAGCAGCGGAAAGACCGACAGCAGCTCCTACAATGAGCAGTTCTTC
cdr3_aa: CASSGKTDSSSYNEQFF
j_call: TRBJ2-1
v_call: TRBV2
clone_size: NA
cdr3_length: 17
d_call: NA

cdr3_nt: TGTGCCAGCAGTGAAGCGGTGACAGTTCAAGAGACCCAGTACTTC
cdr3_aa: CASSEAVTVQETQYF
j_call: TRBJ2-5
v_call: TRBV6-1
clone_size: few
cdr3_length: 15
d_call: NA

cdr3_nt: TGTGCCTTTCAGGGGATAGCGGAAGCTTTCTTT
cdr3_aa: CAFQGIAEAFF
j_call: TRBJ1-1
v_call: TRBV30
clone_size: NA
cdr3_length: 11
d_call: NA

cdr3_nt: TGTGCCAGCAGCCAAGGGACAAGGGGAAACTATGGCTACACCTTC
cdr3_aa: CASSQGTRGNYGYTF
j_call: TRBJ1-2
v_call: TRBV3-1/TRBV3-2
clone_size: NA
cdr3_length: 15
d_call: NA

cdr3_nt: TGCGCCAGCAGCACCGGACAACCCTACGAGCAGTACTTC
cdr3_aa: CASSTGQPYEQYF
j_call: TRBJ2-7
v_call: TRBV5-1
clone_size: NA
cdr3_length: 13
d_call: NA

cdr3_nt: TGTGCCAGCAGCCCGGACAGTAGGGAGGAGACCCAGTACTTC
cdr3_aa: CASSPDSREETQYF
j_call: TRBJ2-5
v_call: TRBV9
clone_size: NA
cdr3_length: 14
d_call: NA

cdr3_nt: TGTGCCAGCAGCTCCGCGGGGGGGCTTAACACCGGGGAGCTGTTTTTT
cdr3_aa: CASSSAGGLNTGELFF
j_call: TRBJ2-2
v_call: TRBV5-4
clone_size: few
cdr3_length: 16
d_call: TRBD2

cdr3_nt: TGTGCCAGCAGTGAAGTTACCCGGTCCTACTTT
cdr3_aa: CASSEVTRSYF
j_call: TRBJ2-3
v_call: TRBV6-1
clone_size: NA
cdr3_length: 11
d_call: NA

cdr3_nt: TGTGCCAGCAGTGAACACAGGGTGCAGTACTTC
cdr3_aa: CASSEHRVQYF
j_call: TRBJ2-7
v_call: TRBV6-1
clone_size: NA
cdr3_length: 11
d_call: NA

cdr3_nt: TGTGCCAGCAGCGGCCCGGAGGAGCAGTACTTC
cdr3_aa: CASSGPEEQYF
j_call: TRBJ2-7
v_call: TRBV11-2
clone_size: NA
cdr3_length: 11
d_call: NA

cdr3_nt: TGCGCCAGCAGCCCCGACAGGGATGCCTACGAGCAGTACTTC
cdr3_aa: CASSPDRDAYEQYF
j_call: TRBJ2-7
v_call: TRBV5-1
clone_size: NA
cdr3_length: 14
d_call: TRBD1

cdr3_nt: TGTGCCAGCAGCGGCGGACAAGCTAACACTGAAGCTTTCTTT
cdr3_aa: CASSGGQANTEAFF
j_call: TRBJ1-1
v_call: TRBV9
clone_size: NA
cdr3_length: 14
d_call: NA

cdr3_nt: TGTGCCAGCAGCGTAGACCTCGGACAGGTATCCGGGGAGCTGTTTTTT
cdr3_aa: CASSVDLGQVSGELFF
j_call: TRBJ2-2
v_call: TRBV9
clone_size: NA
cdr3_length: 16
d_call: TRBD1

cdr3_nt: TGTGCCAGCAGCCAAGGACAGGGGGGCTACACCTTC
cdr3_aa: CASSQGQGGYTF
j_call: TRBJ1-2
v_call: TRBV3-1/TRBV3-2
clone_size: NA
cdr3_length: 12
d_call: TRBD1

cdr3_nt: TGCGCCAGCAGCTCAGGTATTGAGCAGTTCTTC
cdr3_aa: CASSSGIEQFF
j_call: TRBJ2-1
v_call: TRBV5-1
clone_size: NA
cdr3_length: 11
d_call: NA

cdr3_nt: TGTGCCAGCAGTAAGGACAGGAATGAAAAACTGTTTTTT
cdr3_aa: CASSKDRNEKLFF
j_call: TRBJ1-4
v_call: TRBV6-5
clone_size: NA
cdr3_length: 13
d_call: TRBD1

cdr3_nt: TGTGCCAGCAGCAGGGAATTCAATCAGCCCCAGCATTTT
cdr3_aa: CASSREFNQPQHF
j_call: TRBJ1-5
v_call: TRBV6-5
clone_size: NA
cdr3_length: 13
d_call: NA

cdr3_nt: TGTGCCAGCAGAAAGGGGGGGGTCTCTGAAAAACTGTTTTTT
cdr3_aa: CASRKGGVSEKLFF
j_call: TRBJ1-4
v_call: TRBV6-6
clone_size: NA
cdr3_length: 14
d_call: NA

cdr3_nt: TGCGCCAGCAGCCCGGAGGGGGGGCGCGAGCAGTACTTC
cdr3_aa: CASSPEGGREQYF
j_call: TRBJ2-7
v_call: TRBV5-1
clone_size: NA
cdr3_length: 13
d_call: NA

cdr3_nt: TGTGCCAGCAGCTCCCAGATGAACACTGAAGCTTTCTTT
cdr3_aa: CASSSQMNTEAFF
j_call: TRBJ1-1
v_call: TRBV7-7
clone_size: NA
cdr3_length: 13
d_call: NA

cdr3_nt: TGTGCCAGCAGCCTGGGGAGCTATGGCTACACCTTC
cdr3_aa: CASSLGSYGYTF
j_call: TRBJ1-2
v_call: TRBV4-2
clone_size: NA
cdr3_length: 12
d_call: NA

cdr3_nt: TGTGCCAGCAGCTTAGATAGGGCGGGGGAAGGCTACACCTTC
cdr3_aa: CASSLDRAGEGYTF
j_call: TRBJ1-2
v_call: TRBV11-2
clone_size: once
cdr3_length: 14
d_call: NA

cdr3_nt: TGTGCCAGTAGTATGGGAGACAGGGCCTGGACTGAAGCTTTCTTT
cdr3_aa: CASSMGDRAWTEAFF
j_call: TRBJ1-1
v_call: TRBV19
clone_size: once
cdr3_length: 15
d_call: TRBD1

cdr3_nt: TGTGCCAGCAGTTACCACGGACAGGGAGGCAGTCAGCCCCAGCATTTT
cdr3_aa: CASSYHGQGGSQPQHF
j_call: TRBJ1-5
v_call: TRBV6-6
clone_size: NA
cdr3_length: 16
d_call: TRBD1

cdr3_nt: TGTGCCACCAGTGAGCCAGGGGGAAACATTCAGTACTTC
cdr3_aa: CATSEPGGNIQYF
j_call: TRBJ2-4
v_call: TRBV24-1
clone_size: NA
cdr3_length: 13
d_call: TRBD1

cdr3_nt: TGTGCCAGCAGCGTTATTAGGGGGGGAGAGCAGTACTTC
cdr3_aa: CASSVIRGGEQYF
j_call: TRBJ2-7
v_call: TRBV2
clone_size: NA
cdr3_length: 13
d_call: NA

cdr3_nt: TGTGCCAGCTCACCCCTCTGGACAGGGGAAAATTCACCCCTCCACTTT
cdr3_aa: CASSPLWTGENSPLHF
j_call: TRBJ1-6
v_call: TRBV18
clone_size: NA
cdr3_length: 16
d_call: TRBD1

cdr3_nt: TGTGCCAGCAGTAGGACCGGGACAGGGAGGTACGAGCAGTACTTC
cdr3_aa: CASSRTGTGRYEQYF
j_call: TRBJ2-7
v_call: TRBV6-5
clone_size: once
cdr3_length: 15
d_call: TRBD1

cdr3_nt: TGTGCCTGGAGTGTCCAGGGAGGGCGCGGCTACACCTTC
cdr3_aa: CAWSVQGGRGYTF
j_call: TRBJ1-2
v_call: TRBV30
clone_size: NA
cdr3_length: 13
d_call: NA

cdr3_nt: TGTGCCAGCAGCCCGCGGGACAGAGCTAACTATGGCTACACCTTC
cdr3_aa: CASSPRDRANYGYTF
j_call: TRBJ1-2
v_call: TRBV14
clone_size: NA
cdr3_length: 15
d_call: TRBD1

cdr3_nt: TGCGCCAGCAGCTTGGCCGAGGGACACCGTAATTCACCCCTCCACTTT
cdr3_aa: CASSLAEGHRNSPLHF
j_call: TRBJ1-6
v_call: TRBV5-1
clone_size: NA
cdr3_length: 16
d_call: NA

cdr3_nt: TGTGCCAGCAGTCCAGGAAACAGGGAGGGGGATGGCTACACCTTC
cdr3_aa: CASSPGNREGDGYTF
j_call: TRBJ1-2
v_call: TRBV6-5
clone_size: NA
cdr3_length: 15
d_call: NA

cdr3_nt: TGTGCCAGCAGCAAACAGGGGGCAACAGATACGCAGTATTTT
cdr3_aa: CASSKQGATDTQYF
j_call: TRBJ2-3
v_call: TRBV6-5
clone_size: NA
cdr3_length: 14
d_call: TRBD1

cdr3_nt: TGTGCCAGCAGCTCCGTTCCAGGGGACTCACCCCTCCACTTT
cdr3_aa: CASSSVPGDSPLHF
j_call: TRBJ1-6
v_call: TRBV5-6
clone_size: NA
cdr3_length: 14
d_call: NA

cdr3_nt: TGCGCCAGCAGCTTGGTGGAGGGGAACGGCTACACCTTC
cdr3_aa: CASSLVEGNGYTF
j_call: TRBJ1-2
v_call: TRBV5-1
clone_size: NA
cdr3_length: 13
d_call: NA

cdr3_nt: TGTGCCAGCACTAGGACTAGCGGGGGGGAATATACGCAGTATTTT
cdr3_aa: CASTRTSGGEYTQYF
j_call: TRBJ2-3
v_call: TRBV25-1
clone_size: NA
cdr3_length: 15
d_call: TRBD2

cdr3_nt: TGCGCCAGCAGCTCCCAGGGTACGGAGACCCAGTACTTC
cdr3_aa: CASSSQGTETQYF
j_call: TRBJ2-5
v_call: TRBV5-1
clone_size: NA
cdr3_length: 13
d_call: NA

cdr3_nt: TGTGCCAGCAGTTCATACCCTGGGACAGGGTATGGCTACACCTTC
cdr3_aa: CASSSYPGTGYGYTF
j_call: TRBJ1-2
v_call: TRBV27
clone_size: NA
cdr3_length: 15
d_call: TRBD1